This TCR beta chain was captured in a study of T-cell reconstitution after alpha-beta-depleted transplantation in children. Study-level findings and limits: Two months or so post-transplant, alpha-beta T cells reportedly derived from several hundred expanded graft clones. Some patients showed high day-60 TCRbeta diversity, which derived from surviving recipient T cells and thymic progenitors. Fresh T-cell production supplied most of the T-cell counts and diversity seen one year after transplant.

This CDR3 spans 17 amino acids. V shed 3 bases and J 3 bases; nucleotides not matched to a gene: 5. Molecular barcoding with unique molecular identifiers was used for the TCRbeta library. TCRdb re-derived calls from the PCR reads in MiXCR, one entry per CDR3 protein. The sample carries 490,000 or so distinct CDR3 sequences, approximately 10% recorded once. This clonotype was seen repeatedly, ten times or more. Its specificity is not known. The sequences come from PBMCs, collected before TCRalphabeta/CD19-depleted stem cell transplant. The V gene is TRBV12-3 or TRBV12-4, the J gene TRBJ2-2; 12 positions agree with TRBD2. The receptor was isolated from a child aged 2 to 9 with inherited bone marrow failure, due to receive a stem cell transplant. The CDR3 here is CASSFSASGRDTGELFF. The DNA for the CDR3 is TGTGCCAGCAGTTTTTCGGCTAGCGGGAGGGACACCGGGGAGCTGTTTTTT.